This entry lists 14 T cell receptor beta chains sequenced from one sample in a study of blood T cell repertoires in COVID-19. The repertoire was sequenced with immunoSEQ multiplex PCR; TCRdb's copy has only in-frame clones and lacks some. Of hundreds of thousands of clones detected, around nine tenths appear once; the ten largest clones hold 2% to 3%. The sample comprised PBMCs or T cells enriched from blood (not recorded which). The receptors originated from a man aged 55 to 70 who had recovered from COVID-19.

The J gene is TRBJ2-2, the V gene TRBV3-1 (or the pseudogene TRBV3-2); 9 nucleotides agree with TRBD1. The CDR3 has 16 amino acids. Germline values: CDR1 LGHDT, CDR2 YNNKEL (reference sequence). The ends lost 2 bases at V and 6 bases at J; junction bases unmatched: 7. CDR3 bases: TGTGCCAGCAGCCAAACGGACAGGGGCCGATCCGGGGAGCTGTTTTTT. Its protein product is CASSQTDRGRSGELFF.

The V gene is TRBV6-5, the J gene TRBJ2-1; 7 bases match TRBD1. The V and J ends lost 6 bases and 12 bases, in that order; junction bases with no gene match: 14. The CDR3 totals 14 residues. Germline-derived CDR1 and CDR2 are MNHEY and SVGAGI. The CDR3 loop reads CASRPRTSQGMQFF. CDR3 DNA: TGTGCCAGCAGGCCCCGTACCTCACAGGGGATGCAGTTCTTC.

As for this clone: Other nucleotide sequences in the sample specify the same CDR3. This rearrangement joins TRBV4-1 to TRBJ2-7, with D possibly being TRBD2 (5 bases). CDR3 size: 13 residues. CDR1 is MGHRA, CDR2 YSYEKL, per germline. V was cut by 0 bases and J by 4 bases, with 7 bases left in between. CDR3 coding DNA: TGCGCCAGCAGCCAAGAGAGAGGGTACGAGCAGTACTTC. It translates to CASSQERGYEQYF.

V usage is TRBV9 and J usage is TRBJ2-7, with unresolved D. Germline CDR1 SGDLS, CDR2 YYNGEE. CDR3 length: 14 residues. Trimming took off 3 bases at V and 4 bases at J, with 14 bases between the two ends. The CDR3 DNA reads TGTGCCAGCAGCGCCGAAGCACGGGTATACGAGCAGTACTTC. This sequence encodes CASSAEARVYEQYF.

This clone was picked up one time. The V call is TRBV5-1, the J call TRBJ2-2, with 7 nucleotides matching TRBD2. The CDR3 is 16 amino acids. Germline V gene data show CDR1 as SGHRS and CDR2 as YFSETQ. The ends lost 4 bases at V and 0 bases at J; junction bases unmatched: 6. The CDR3 sequence is CASSQAGGTNTGELFF. The CDR3 DNA follows: TGCGCCAGCAGCCAGGCCGGGGGGACGAACACCGGGGAGCTGTTTTTT.

The chain links TRBV7-8 to TRBJ2-1; 7 bases are a match to TRBD2. CDR1 and CDR2 from the germline V gene are SGHVS and FQNEAQ. Trimming took 5 bases from V and 4 from J; bases not matched to a gene: 8. The CDR3 is 15 residues long. The CDR3 reads CASSRGTTPYNEQFF. Written as DNA, the CDR3 is TGTGCCAGCAGCCGCGGGACTACGCCTTACAATGAGCAGTTCTTC.

The chain couples TRBV4-1 to TRBJ2-3; 7 bases are shared with TRBD2. This CDR3 comprises 20 residues. V shed 4 bases, J shed 2 bases, and the junction held 21 bases outside the gene matches. The germline V gene encodes CDR1 MGHRA and CDR2 YSYEKL. The CDR3 sequence: CASSRPNTPASGDNTDTQYF. In DNA, the CDR3 is TGCGCCAGCAGCCGTCCTAACACCCCCGCTAGCGGAGATAACACAGATACGCAGTATTTT.

The chain uses TRBV19 and TRBJ2-5; TRBD1 aligns across 7 bases. This CDR3 spans 15 amino acids. With V trimmed by 5 bases and J by 5 bases, 11 bases remained unmatched. From germline, CDR1 is LNHDA and CDR2 SQIVND (reference sequence). CDR3 in amino acids: CASSPGYRGKETQYF. The CDR3 DNA sequence: TGTGCCAGTAGTCCAGGTTACAGGGGTAAGGAGACCCAGTACTTC.

This clone was detected once. The rearrangement joins TRBV7-2 to TRBJ2-1; maybe TRBD2 (5 bases). CDR1 and CDR2 from the germline V gene are SGHTA and FQGNSA. The V and J ends lost 4 bases and 2 bases respectively, with 21 bases between them. This CDR3 region has 18 residues. The CDR3 reads CASSSIATLGLAYNEQFF. The DNA for the CDR3 is TGTGCCAGCAGCTCCATAGCGACCCTTGGATTAGCCTACAATGAGCAGTTCTTC.

This chain connects TRBV5-1 to TRBJ1-5; D possibly corresponds to TRBD1 (6 bases). V was clipped by 0 bases and J by 1 base, with 8 bases between them. There are 15 residues in the CDR3. The germline V gene has CDR1 SGHRS and CDR2 YFSETQ. The DNA for the CDR3 is TGCGCCAGCAGCTTGGAGGGGGGGAGCAATCAGCCCCAGCATTTT. It translates to CASSLEGGSNQPQHF.

The chain employs TRBV18 and TRBJ2-7; 7 positions agree with TRBD2. Germline V gene lookup returns CDR1 KGHSH and CDR2 LQKENI. The CDR3 has 15 residues. V lost 4 bases, J lost 2 bases, and 8 bases stayed unmatched. The CDR3 coding sequence is TGTGCCAGCTCACGGGGTGGGAGGGCCCCCTACGAGCAGTACTTC. This encodes CASSRGGRAPYEQYF.

The J gene is TRBJ2-3, the V gene TRBV7-9; D possibly corresponds to TRBD2 (6 bases). The CDR3 runs 14 residues. V was clipped by 9 bases and J by 0 bases, with 13 bases between them. Germline CDR1 reads SEHNR; CDR2 reads FQNEAQ (reference sequence). CDR3 DNA: TGTGCCAGTGGGTCGGGAGCAAGCACAGATACGCAGTATTTT. It encodes CASGSGASTDTQYF.

This clone was recorded once. The chain has TRBV11-2 and TRBJ2-5; D is undetermined. The germline V gene encodes CDR1 SGHAT and CDR2 FQNNGV. V lost 5 bases, J lost 5 bases, and 12 bases lay in between. This CDR3 has 13 amino acids. In DNA, the CDR3 is TGTGCCAGCAGCCCAAGCTTTGGTGAGACCCAGTACTTC. Its translation is CASSPSFGETQYF.

Of note for this clone: Additional DNA sequences in this sample encode the identical CDR3. The chain employs TRBV6-5 and TRBJ2-7, with TRBD2 matching 10 bases. CDR3 length: 14 amino acids. Germline loops: CDR1 MNHEY, CDR2 SVGAGI. The V segment lost 5 bases and the J segment 4 bases; nucleotides outside the gene matches: 5. CDR3 DNA: TGTGCCAGCAGTCCTACTAGCGGGACATACGAGCAGTACTTC. Its protein is CASSPTSGTYEQYF.